This TCR beta chain was obtained from a study of beta chain features in type 1 diabetes. Whole-study results and caveats: A moderate, significant TCRB CDR3 shortening appeared in type 1 diabetes across four CD4+ subsets.

This CDR3 has 15 residues. The V gene's germline CDR1 is MNHEY and CDR2 SMNVEV (reference sequence). V lost 4 bases, J lost 0 bases, and 13 bases lay in between. Investigators reverse transcribed all isolated RNA, so they sequenced expressed TCRB transcripts. The data were produced by immunoSEQ multiplex PCR, yet TCRdb's version contains in-frame clones alone and is incomplete. Seen here are around 170,000 clones, approximately 9.1% observed once, and the top ten hold around 0.64%. This clone showed up just a few times. Its antigen is currently unknown. The sample consisted of central memory CD4+ T cells from blood. This sequence joins TRBV27 and TRBJ2-7, with D uncertain. The receptor was isolated from a woman aged 25 to 45 with type 1 diabetes. The CDR3 nucleotides read TGTGCCAGCAGTTCCCGAACCCGGAGCTCCTACGAGCAGTACTTC. Its protein product is CASSSRTRSSYEQYF.